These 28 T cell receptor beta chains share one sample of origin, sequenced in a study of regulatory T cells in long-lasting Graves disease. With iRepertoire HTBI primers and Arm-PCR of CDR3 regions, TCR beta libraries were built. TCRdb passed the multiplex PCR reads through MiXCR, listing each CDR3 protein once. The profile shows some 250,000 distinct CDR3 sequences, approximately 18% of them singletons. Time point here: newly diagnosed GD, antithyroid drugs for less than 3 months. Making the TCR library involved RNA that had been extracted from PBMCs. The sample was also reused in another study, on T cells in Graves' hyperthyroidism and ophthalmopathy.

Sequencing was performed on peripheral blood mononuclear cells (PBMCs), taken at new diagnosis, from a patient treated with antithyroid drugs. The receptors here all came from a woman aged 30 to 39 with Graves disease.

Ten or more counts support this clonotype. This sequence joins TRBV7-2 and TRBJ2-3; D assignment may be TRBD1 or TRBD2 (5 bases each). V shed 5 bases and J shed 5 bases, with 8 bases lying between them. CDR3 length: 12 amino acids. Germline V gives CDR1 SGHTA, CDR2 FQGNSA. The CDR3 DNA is TGTGCCAGCAGCCGGGACCTAGATACGCAGTATTTT. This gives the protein CASSRDLDTQYF.

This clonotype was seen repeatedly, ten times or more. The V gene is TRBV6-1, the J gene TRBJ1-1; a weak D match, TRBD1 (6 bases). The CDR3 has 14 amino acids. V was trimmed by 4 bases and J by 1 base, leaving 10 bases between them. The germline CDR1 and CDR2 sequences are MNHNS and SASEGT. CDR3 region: CASSAQGRNTEAFF. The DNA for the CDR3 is TGTGCCAGCAGTGCCCAGGGGCGGAACACTGAAGCTTTCTTT.

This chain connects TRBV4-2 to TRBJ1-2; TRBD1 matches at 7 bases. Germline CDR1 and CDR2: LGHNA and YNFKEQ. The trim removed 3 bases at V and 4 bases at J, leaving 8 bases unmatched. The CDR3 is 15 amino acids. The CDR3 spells CASSQATGASYGYTF. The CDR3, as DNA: TGTGCCAGCAGCCAGGCAACAGGGGCGAGCTATGGCTACACCTTC.

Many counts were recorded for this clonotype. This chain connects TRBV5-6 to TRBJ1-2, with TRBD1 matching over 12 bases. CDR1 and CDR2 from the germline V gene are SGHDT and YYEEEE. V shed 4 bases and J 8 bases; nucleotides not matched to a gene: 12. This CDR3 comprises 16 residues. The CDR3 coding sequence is TGTGCCAGCAGCCGCGGGGACAGGGGGCCCGGACGAGGCTACACCTTC. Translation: CASSRGDRGPGRGYTF.

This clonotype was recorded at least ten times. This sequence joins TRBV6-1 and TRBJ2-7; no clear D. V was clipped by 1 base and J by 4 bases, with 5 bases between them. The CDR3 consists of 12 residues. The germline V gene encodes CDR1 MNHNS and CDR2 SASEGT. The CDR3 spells CASSEVGYEQYF. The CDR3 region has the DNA TGTGCCAGCAGTGAAGTGGGTTACGAGCAGTACTTC.

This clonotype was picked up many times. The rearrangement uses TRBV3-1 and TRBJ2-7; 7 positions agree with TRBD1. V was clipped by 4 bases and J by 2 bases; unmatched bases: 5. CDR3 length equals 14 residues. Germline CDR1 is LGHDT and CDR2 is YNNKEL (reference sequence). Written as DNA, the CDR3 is TGTGCCAGCAGCCGAGGGACAGAAGCCTACGAGCAGTACTTC. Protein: CASSRGTEAYEQYF.

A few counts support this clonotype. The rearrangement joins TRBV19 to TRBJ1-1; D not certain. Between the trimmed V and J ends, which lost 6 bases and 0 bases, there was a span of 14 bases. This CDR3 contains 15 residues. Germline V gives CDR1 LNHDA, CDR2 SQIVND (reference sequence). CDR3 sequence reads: CASSQNAVLNTEAFF. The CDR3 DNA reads TGTGCCAGTAGCCAGAACGCGGTGTTGAACACTGAAGCTTTCTTT. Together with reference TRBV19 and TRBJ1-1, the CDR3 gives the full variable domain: DGGITQSPKYLFRKEGQNVTLSCEQNLNHDAMYWYRQDPGQGLRLIYYSQIVNDFQKGDIAEGYSVSREKKESFPLTVTSAQKNPTAFYLCASSQNAVLNTEAFFGQGTRLTVV.

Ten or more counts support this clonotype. The CDR3 DNA reads TGTGCCAGCAGTTACGATCAGGGTACGTCACCCCTCCACTTT. This encodes CASSYDQGTSPLHF. The V call is TRBV6-5, the J call TRBJ1-6, with D possibly being TRBD1 (5 bases). V lost 2 bases and J 10 bases, leaving 12 bases between the germline ends. The germline CDR1 and CDR2 sequences are MNHEY and SVGAGI. CDR3 size: 14 residues.

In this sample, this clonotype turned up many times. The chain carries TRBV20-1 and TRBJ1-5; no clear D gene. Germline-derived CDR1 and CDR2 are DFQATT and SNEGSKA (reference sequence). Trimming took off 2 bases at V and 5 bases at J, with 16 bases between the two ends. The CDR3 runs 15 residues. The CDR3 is CSARSTLTEDQPQHF. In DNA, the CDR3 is TGCAGTGCTAGATCAACCTTGACCGAGGATCAGCCCCAGCATTTT.

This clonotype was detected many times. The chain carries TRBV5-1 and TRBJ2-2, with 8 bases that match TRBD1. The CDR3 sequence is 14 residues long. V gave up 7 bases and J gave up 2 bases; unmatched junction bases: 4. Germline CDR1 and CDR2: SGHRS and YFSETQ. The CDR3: CASRTGPNTGELFF. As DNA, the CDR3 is TGCGCCAGCCGGACAGGGCCAAACACCGGGGAGCTGTTTTTT. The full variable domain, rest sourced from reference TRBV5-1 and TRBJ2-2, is KAGVTQTPRYLIKTRGQQVTLSCSPISGHRSVSWYQQTPGQGLQFLFEYFSETQRNKGNFPGRFSGRQFSNSRSEMNVSTLELGDSALYLCASRTGPNTGELFFGEGSRLTVL.

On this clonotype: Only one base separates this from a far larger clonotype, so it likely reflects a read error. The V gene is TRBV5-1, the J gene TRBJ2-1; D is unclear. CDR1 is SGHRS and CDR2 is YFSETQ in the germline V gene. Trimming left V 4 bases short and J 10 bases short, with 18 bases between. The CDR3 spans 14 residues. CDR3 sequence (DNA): TGCGCCAGCAGCGGACGGACGGCCGGCTACGAGCAGTTCTTC. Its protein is CASSGRTAGYEQFF.

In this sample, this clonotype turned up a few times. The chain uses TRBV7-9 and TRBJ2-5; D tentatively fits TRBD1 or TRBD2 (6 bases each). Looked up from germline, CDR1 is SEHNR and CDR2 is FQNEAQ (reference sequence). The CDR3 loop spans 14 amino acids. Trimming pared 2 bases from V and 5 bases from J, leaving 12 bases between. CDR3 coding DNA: TGTGCCAGCAGCTTACTCGGGGGCAGGGAGACCCAGTACTTC. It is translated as CASSLLGGRETQYF.

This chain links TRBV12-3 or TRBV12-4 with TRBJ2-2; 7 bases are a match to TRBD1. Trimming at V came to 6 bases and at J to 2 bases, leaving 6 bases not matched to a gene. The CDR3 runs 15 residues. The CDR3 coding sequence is TGTGCCAGCAGGGCCGGGACAGCAAACACCGGGGAGCTGTTTTTT. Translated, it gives CASRAGTANTGELFF.

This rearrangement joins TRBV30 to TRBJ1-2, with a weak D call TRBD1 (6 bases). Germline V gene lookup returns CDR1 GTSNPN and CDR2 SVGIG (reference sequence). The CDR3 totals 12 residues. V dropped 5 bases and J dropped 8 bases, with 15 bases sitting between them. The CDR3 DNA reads TGTGCCTGGGGTACAGGGAAGCACGGCTACACCTTC. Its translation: CAWGTGKHGYTF.

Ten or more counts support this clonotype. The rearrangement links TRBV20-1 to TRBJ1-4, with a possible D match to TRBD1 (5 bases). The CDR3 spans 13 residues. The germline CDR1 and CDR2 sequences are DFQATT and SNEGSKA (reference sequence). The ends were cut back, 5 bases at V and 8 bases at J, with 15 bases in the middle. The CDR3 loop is CSARPTGGEKLFF. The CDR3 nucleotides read TGCAGTGCTCGACCAACAGGAGGCGAAAAACTGTTTTTT.

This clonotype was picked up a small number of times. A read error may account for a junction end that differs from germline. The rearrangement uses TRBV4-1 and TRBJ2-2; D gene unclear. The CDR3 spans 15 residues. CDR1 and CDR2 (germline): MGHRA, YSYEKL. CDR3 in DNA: TGCGCCGGCAGCCAAGGGCTATCGAACACCGGGGAGCTGTTTTTT. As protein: CAGSQGLSNTGELFF.

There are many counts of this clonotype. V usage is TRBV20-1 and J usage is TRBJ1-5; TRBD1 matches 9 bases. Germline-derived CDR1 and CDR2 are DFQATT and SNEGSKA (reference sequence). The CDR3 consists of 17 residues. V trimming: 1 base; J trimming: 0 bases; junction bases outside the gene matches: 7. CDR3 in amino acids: CSARGQGGRASNQPQHF. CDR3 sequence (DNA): TGCAGTGCTAGAGGACAGGGGGGGAGGGCTAGCAATCAGCCCCAGCATTTT.

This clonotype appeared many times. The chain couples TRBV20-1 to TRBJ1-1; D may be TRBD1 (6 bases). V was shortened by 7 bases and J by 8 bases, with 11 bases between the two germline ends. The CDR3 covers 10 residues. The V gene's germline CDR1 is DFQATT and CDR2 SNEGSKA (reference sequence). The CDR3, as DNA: TGCAGTGGGAGGGGGGAAGAAGCTTTCTTT. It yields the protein CSGRGEEAFF.

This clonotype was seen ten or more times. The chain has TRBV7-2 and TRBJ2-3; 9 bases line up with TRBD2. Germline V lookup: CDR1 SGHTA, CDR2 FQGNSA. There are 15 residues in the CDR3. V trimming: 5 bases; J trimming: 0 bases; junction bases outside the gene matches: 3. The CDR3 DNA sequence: TGTGCCAGCAGCCATAGCGGGGGTAGCACAGATACGCAGTATTTT. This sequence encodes CASSHSGGSTDTQYF.

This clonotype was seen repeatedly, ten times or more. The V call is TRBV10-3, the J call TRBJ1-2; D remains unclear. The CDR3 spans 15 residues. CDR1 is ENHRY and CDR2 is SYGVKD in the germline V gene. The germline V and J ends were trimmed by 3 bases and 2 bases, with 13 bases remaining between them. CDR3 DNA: TGTGCCATCAGTGATGGGTCCTACCCCAACTATGGCTACACCTTC. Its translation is CAISDGSYPNYGYTF.

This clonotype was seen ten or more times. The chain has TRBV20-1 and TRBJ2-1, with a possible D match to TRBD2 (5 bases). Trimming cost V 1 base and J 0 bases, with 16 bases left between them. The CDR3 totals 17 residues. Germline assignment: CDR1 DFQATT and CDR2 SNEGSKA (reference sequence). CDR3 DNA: TGCAGTGCTAGAGGTCGGGCCTTGGGGAGCTCCTACAATGAGCAGTTCTTC. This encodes CSARGRALGSSYNEQFF.

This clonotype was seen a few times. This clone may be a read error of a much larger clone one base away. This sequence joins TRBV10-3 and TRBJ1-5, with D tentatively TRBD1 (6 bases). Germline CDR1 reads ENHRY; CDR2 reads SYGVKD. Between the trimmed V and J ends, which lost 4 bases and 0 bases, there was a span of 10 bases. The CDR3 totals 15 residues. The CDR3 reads CAISADSDSNQPQHF. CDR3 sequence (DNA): TGTGCCATCAGTGCGGACAGCGATAGCAATCAGCCCCAGCATTTT.

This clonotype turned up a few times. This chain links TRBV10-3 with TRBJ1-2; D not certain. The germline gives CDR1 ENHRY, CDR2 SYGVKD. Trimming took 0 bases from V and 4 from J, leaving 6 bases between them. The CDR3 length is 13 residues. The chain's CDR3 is CAISESTVYGYTF. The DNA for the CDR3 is TGTGCCATCAGTGAGTCTACAGTCTATGGCTACACCTTC.

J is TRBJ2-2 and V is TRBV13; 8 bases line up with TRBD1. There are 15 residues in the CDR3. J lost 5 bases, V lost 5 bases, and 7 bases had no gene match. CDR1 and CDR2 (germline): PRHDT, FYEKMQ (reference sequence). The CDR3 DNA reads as TGTGCCAGCAGCCAACAGGGGGACTGGACCGGGGAGCTGTTTTTT. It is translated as CASSQQGDWTGELFF.

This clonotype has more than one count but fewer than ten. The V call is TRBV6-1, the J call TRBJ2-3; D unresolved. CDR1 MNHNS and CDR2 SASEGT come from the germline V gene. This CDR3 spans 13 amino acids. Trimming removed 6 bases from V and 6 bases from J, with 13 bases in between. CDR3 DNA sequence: TGTGCCAGCAGACCACCGGAGAGGGATACGCAGTATTTT. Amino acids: CASRPPERDTQYF.

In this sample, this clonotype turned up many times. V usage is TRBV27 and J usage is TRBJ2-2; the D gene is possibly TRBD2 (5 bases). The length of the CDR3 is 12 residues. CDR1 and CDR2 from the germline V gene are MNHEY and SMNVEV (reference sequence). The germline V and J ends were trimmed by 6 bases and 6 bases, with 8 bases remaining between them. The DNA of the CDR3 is TGTGCCAGCAGGGAGGAGCCCGGGGAGCTGTTTTTT. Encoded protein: CASREEPGELFF.

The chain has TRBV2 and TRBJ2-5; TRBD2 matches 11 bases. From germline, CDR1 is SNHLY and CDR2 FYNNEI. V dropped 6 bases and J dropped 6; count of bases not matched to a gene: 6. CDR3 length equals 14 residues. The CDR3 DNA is TGTGCCAGCAGGGAGGTAGCGGGGGGGAAGACCCAGTACTTC. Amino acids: CASREVAGGKTQYF.

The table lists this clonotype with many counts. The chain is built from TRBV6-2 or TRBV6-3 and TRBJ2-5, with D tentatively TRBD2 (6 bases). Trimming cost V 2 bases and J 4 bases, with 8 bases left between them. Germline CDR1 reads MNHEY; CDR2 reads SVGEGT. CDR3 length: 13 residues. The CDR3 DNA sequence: TGTGCCAGCAGTTACGGAGGGCGAGAGACCCAGTACTTC. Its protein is CASSYGGRETQYF.